The next 20 T cell receptor beta chains were all read from a single sample in a study of blood T cell repertoires in COVID-19. The data were produced by immunoSEQ multiplex PCR, yet TCRdb's version contains in-frame clones alone and is incomplete. This table holds about 270,000 clones, about 87% found once. The sample was PBMCs or T cells enriched from blood (not recorded which). The source is a woman between 50 and 59 years old who had recovered from COVID-19.

This clone came up a few times. Other nucleotide sequences in the sample specify the same CDR3. This chain joins TRBV10-3 and TRBJ1-2; D gene ambiguous. Per the germline V gene, CDR1 is ENHRY and CDR2 is SYGVKD. Trimming left V 0 bases short and J 0 bases short, with 14 bases between. The CDR3 has 17 amino acids. In DNA form, the CDR3 reads TGTGCCATCAGTGAGTCAGGCCAGAGGAATGCTAACTATGGCTACACCTTC. Protein: CAISESGQRNANYGYTF.

This clone was observed a few times. The chain links TRBV18 to TRBJ1-1; 7 bases are shared with TRBD1. The CDR3 is made up of 15 amino acids. CDR1 and CDR2 from the germline V gene are KGHSH and LQKENI. With V trimmed by 3 bases and J by 1 base, 5 bases remained unmatched. In DNA, the CDR3 is TGTGCCAGCTCACCGACGGGACAGACGAACACTGAAGCTTTCTTT. Its protein is CASSPTGQTNTEAFF.

Only one count was recorded for this clone. The chain combines TRBV4-3 with TRBJ2-7; the D gene is possibly TRBD1 (5 bases). Trimming removed 4 bases from V and 1 base from J, with 14 bases in between. Germline CDR1 is LGHNA and CDR2 is YSLEER. The CDR3 runs to 15 residues. CDR3 loop: CASSPTGGSSYEQYF. The DNA for the CDR3 is TGCGCCAGCAGCCCCACAGGCGGCAGTTCCTACGAGCAGTACTTC.

This clone appeared once. This chain connects TRBV9 to TRBJ2-3, with TRBD2 matching over 12 bases. This CDR3 has 15 amino acids. With 4 bases clipped from V and 2 bases from J, the junction kept 2 bases outside the gene matches. The germline gives CDR1 SGDLS, CDR2 YYNGEE. The CDR3 coding sequence is TGTGCCAGCAGCCGGACTAGCGGGGACACAGATACGCAGTATTTT. Translation gives CASSRTSGDTDTQYF.

A few counts support this clone. This chain links TRBV7-2 with TRBJ1-2, with 11 bases identical to TRBD1. The CDR3 spans 16 residues. The V gene end was trimmed by 5 bases and the J gene end by 0 bases; junction bases not matched to a gene: 5. Germline V CDR1 and CDR2: SGHTA, FQGNSA. The CDR3 here is CASSGQGALTNYGYTF. CDR3 bases: TGTGCCAGCAGCGGACAGGGGGCTCTCACTAACTATGGCTACACCTTC.

This clone was detected once. The CDR3 reads CASSPGTGRIGELFF. CDR3 sequence (DNA): TGTGCCAGCAGCCCAGGGACAGGGAGGATCGGGGAGCTGTTTTTT. The rearrangement links TRBV7-6 to TRBJ2-2; 9 bases match TRBD1. Germline V CDR1 and CDR2: SGHVS, FNYEAQ. The CDR3 covers 15 residues. V was pared by 5 bases and J by 7 bases, with 8 bases of the junction left unmatched.

The chain uses TRBV7-8 and TRBJ2-1, with D possibly matching TRBD2 (6 bases). Germline CDR1 SGHVS, CDR2 FQNEAQ. This CDR3 has 15 residues. V dropped 5 bases and J dropped 7 bases, with 18 bases sitting between them. CDR3 loop: CASSRRLEVGNEQFF. The CDR3 nucleotides are TGTGCCAGCAGCCGTCGACTAGAGGTTGGGAATGAGCAGTTCTTC.

The chain carries TRBV3-1 (or the pseudogene TRBV3-2) and TRBJ2-1, with TRBD2 identical over 9 bases. The V segment lost 4 bases and the J segment 6 bases; nucleotides outside the gene matches: 10. This CDR3 comprises 16 residues. Germline V CDR1 and CDR2: LGHDT, YNNKEL (reference sequence). The CDR3 DNA reads TGTGCCAGCAGCCCCCAGCCTAGCGGGATGGGCAATGAGCAGTTCTTC. Its protein product is CASSPQPSGMGNEQFF.

This rearrangement joins TRBV30 to TRBJ1-4, with D unresolved. Germline assignment: CDR1 GTSNPN and CDR2 SVGIG (reference sequence). V was trimmed by 3 bases and J by 3 bases, leaving 11 bases between them. CDR3 size: 14 residues. The CDR3 loop reads CAWSGWAANEKLFF. CDR3 nucleotides: TGTGCCTGGAGCGGCTGGGCCGCTAATGAAAAACTGTTTTTT.

V and J are TRBV6-5 and TRBJ1-2; no reliable D call. Germline V gives CDR1 MNHEY, CDR2 SVGAGI. Trimming pared 1 base from V and 1 base from J, leaving 10 bases between. This CDR3 contains 15 residues. In nucleotides, the CDR3 is TGTGCCAGCAGTTACTTGAGAAAAAATAACTATGGCTACACCTTC. Amino acids: CASSYLRKNNYGYTF.

This clone has more than one count but fewer than ten. The J gene is TRBJ1-2, the V gene TRBV28; possibly TRBD1 for D (6 bases). V gave up 2 bases and J gave up 8 bases, with 15 bases separating them. CDR3 size: 14 residues. The V gene's germline CDR1 is MDHEN and CDR2 SYDVKM. The CDR3 is CASSLIGGAQGYTF. The CDR3, as DNA: TGTGCCAGCAGTTTAATAGGGGGGGCGCAAGGCTACACCTTC.

The J gene is TRBJ2-1, the V gene TRBV5-1; 15 bases are a match to TRBD2. The V gene end was trimmed by 8 bases and the J gene end by 4 bases; junction bases not matched to a gene: 7. This CDR3 comprises 16 residues. Germline assignment: CDR1 SGHRS and CDR2 YFSETQ. As DNA, the CDR3 is TGCGCCAGTTACGGACTAGCGGGAGGGCCGTACAATGAGCAGTTCTTC. Encoded protein: CASYGLAGGPYNEQFF. The complete variable domain, with remaining parts taken from reference TRBV5-1 and TRBJ2-1, reads KAGVTQTPRYLIKTRGQQVTLSCSPISGHRSVSWYQQTPGQGLQFLFEYFSETQRNKGNFPGRFSGRQFSNSRSEMNVSTLELGDSALYLCASYGLAGGPYNEQFFGPGTRLTVL.

The chain employs TRBV21-1 and TRBJ2-2; TRBD1, the D gene given by the table, was not confirmed from the DNA. TRBV21-1 is reported as a pseudogene. The CDR3 is 17 amino acids. The DNA of the CDR3 is TGTGCCAGCAGCAAAGACTACGGGACAGGGGCAAACGGGGAGCTGTTTTTT. Its protein product is CASSKDYGTGANGELFF.

The V call is TRBV19, the J call TRBJ1-2, with D perhaps TRBD1 (5 bases). Trimming took 2 bases from V and 6 from J, leaving 22 bases between them. The CDR3 consists of 17 residues. CDR1 and CDR2 (germline): LNHDA, SQIVND (reference sequence). The CDR3 region has the DNA TGTGCCAGTAGTATAACCCCCCGGCAGGGCTTATCCCATGGCTACACCTTC. It yields the protein CASSITPRQGLSHGYTF.

This chain connects TRBV6-5 to TRBJ2-7, with D possibly TRBD1 on 6 matching bases. Germline V gene lookup returns CDR1 MNHEY and CDR2 SVGAGI. The V and J ends lost 2 bases and 0 bases respectively, with 14 bases between them. The CDR3 spans 16 residues. CDR3 region: CASSYLLGTSSYEQYF. Written as DNA, the CDR3 is TGTGCCAGCAGTTACCTCCTCGGGACAAGCTCCTACGAGCAGTACTTC.

The chain uses TRBV5-4 and TRBJ1-2, with 9 bases matching TRBD1. The V gene's germline CDR1 is SGHNT and CDR2 YYREEE (reference sequence). With V trimmed by 4 bases and J by 0 bases, 4 bases remained unmatched. This CDR3 contains 15 residues. CDR3 nucleotide sequence: TGTGCCAGCAGCATTGACAGGGGGTCTAACTATGGCTACACCTTC. Translating it yields CASSIDRGSNYGYTF.

This rearrangement joins TRBV27 to TRBJ1-1; the D is unclear. The germline gives CDR1 MNHEY, CDR2 SMNVEV (reference sequence). This CDR3 is built from 14 residues. V lost 6 bases to trimming and J lost 0 bases, with 11 bases between them. CDR3 residues: CASSLRELNTEAFF. CDR3 coding DNA: TGTGCCAGCAGCCTACGGGAGTTGAACACTGAAGCTTTCTTT.

The rearrangement uses TRBV12-3 or TRBV12-4 and TRBJ1-5; 7 bases align to TRBD1. V was clipped by 6 bases and J by 3 bases; unmatched bases: 2. This CDR3 region has 13 residues. CDR3 in DNA: TGTGCCAGCAGGGGACAGCACAATCAGCCCCAGCATTTT. This encodes CASRGQHNQPQHF.

The chain links TRBV7-2 to TRBJ2-7; 7 positions agree with TRBD2. Germline V lookup: CDR1 SGHTA, CDR2 FQGNSA. There are 15 residues in the CDR3. J was trimmed by 0 bases and V by 2 bases; bases with no gene match: 4. CDR3: CASSLRGGGSYEQYF. For the CDR3, the DNA is TGTGCCAGCAGCTTACGGGGCGGGGGCTCCTACGAGCAGTACTTC.

V is TRBV7-3 and J is TRBJ2-1, with D possibly TRBD1 on 5 matching bases. CDR1 SGHTA and CDR2 FQGTGA come from the germline V gene. The V end was cut by 1 base, the J end by 5 bases, with 6 bases between. The CDR3 totals 13 residues. The CDR3 loop reads CASSLSRDNEQFF. CDR3 coding DNA: TGTGCCAGCAGCTTAAGCAGGGACAATGAGCAGTTCTTC. Supplemented by reference TRBV7-3 and TRBJ2-1, the full variable domain reads GAGVSQTPSNKVTEKGKYVELRCDPISGHTALYWYRQSLGQGPEFLIYFQGTGAADDSGLPNDRFFAVRPEGSVSTLKIQRTERGDSAVYLCASSLSRDNEQFFGPGTRLTVL.